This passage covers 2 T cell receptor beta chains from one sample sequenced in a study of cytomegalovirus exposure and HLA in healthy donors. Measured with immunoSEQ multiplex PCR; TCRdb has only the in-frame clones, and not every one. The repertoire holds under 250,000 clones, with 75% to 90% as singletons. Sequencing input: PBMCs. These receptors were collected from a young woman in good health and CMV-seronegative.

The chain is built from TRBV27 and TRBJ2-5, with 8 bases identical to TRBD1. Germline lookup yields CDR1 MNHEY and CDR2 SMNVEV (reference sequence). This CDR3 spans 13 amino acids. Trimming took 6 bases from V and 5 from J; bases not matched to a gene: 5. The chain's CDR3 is CASSTDRVETQYF. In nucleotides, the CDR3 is TGTGCCAGCAGCACGGACAGGGTGGAGACCCAGTACTTC.

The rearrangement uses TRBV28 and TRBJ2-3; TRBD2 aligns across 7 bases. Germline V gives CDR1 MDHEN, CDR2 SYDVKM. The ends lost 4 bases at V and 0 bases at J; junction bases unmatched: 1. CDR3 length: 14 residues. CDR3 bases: TGTGCCAGCAGTTCGACTAGCAGCACAGATACGCAGTATTTT. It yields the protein CASSSTSSTDTQYF.